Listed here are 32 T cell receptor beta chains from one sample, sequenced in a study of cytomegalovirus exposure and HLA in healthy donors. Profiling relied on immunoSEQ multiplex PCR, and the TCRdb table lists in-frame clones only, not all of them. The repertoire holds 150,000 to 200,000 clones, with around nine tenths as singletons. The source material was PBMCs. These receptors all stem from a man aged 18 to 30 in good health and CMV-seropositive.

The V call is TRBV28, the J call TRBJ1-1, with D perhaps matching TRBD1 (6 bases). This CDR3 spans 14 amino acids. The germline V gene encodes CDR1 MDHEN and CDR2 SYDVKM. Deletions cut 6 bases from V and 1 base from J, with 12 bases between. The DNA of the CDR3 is TGTGCCAGCAGAGAATCGACAGGGAACACTGAAGCTTTCTTT. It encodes CASRESTGNTEAFF.

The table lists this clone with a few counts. Here the CDR3 DNA reads TGCGCCAGCAGCTTGTGGGGGAGGACAGGGGACGAAAAACTGTTTTTT. Translating gives CASSLWGRTGDEKLFF. The chain employs TRBV5-1 and TRBJ1-4, with 9 bases identical to TRBD1. From germline, CDR1 is SGHRS and CDR2 YFSETQ. The CDR3 is 16 residues long. V trimming: 1 base; J trimming: 8 bases; junction bases outside the gene matches: 9. The full variable domain, in which reference TRBV5-1 and TRBJ1-4 provide the parts outside the CDR3, is KAGVTQTPRYLIKTRGQQVTLSCSPISGHRSVSWYQQTPGQGLQFLFEYFSETQRNKGNFPGRFSGRQFSNSRSEMNVSTLELGDSALYLCASSLWGRTGDEKLFFGSGTQLSVL.

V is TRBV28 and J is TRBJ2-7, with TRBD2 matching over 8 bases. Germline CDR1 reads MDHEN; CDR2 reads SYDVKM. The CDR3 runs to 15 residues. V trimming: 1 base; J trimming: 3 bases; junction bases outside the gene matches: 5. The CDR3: CASSLFVSGSYEQYF. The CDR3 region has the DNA TGTGCCAGCAGTTTATTTGTAAGCGGGAGCTACGAGCAGTACTTC.

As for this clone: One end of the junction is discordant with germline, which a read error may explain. CDR3 sequence (DNA): TGTGCCAGTCGTATGACAGCTAGCAATCAGCCCCAGCATTTT. Protein product: CASRMTASNQPQHF. The chain combines TRBV19 with TRBJ1-5; possibly TRBD1 for D (5 bases). This CDR3 spans 14 amino acids. Per germline, CDR1 LNHDA and CDR2 SQIVND (reference sequence).

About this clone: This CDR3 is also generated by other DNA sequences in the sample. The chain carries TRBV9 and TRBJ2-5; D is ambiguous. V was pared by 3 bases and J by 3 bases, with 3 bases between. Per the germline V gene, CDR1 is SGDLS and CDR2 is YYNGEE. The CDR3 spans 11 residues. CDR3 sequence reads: CASSAEETQYF. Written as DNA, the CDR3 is TGTGCCAGCAGCGCAGAAGAGACCCAGTACTTC.

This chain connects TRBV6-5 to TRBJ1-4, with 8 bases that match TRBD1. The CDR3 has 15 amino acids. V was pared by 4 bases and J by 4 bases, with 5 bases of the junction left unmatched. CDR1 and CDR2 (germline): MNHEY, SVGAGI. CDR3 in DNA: TGTGCCAGCAGTTTAGGACAGGGCCTTAATGAAAAACTGTTTTTT. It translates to CASSLGQGLNEKLFF.

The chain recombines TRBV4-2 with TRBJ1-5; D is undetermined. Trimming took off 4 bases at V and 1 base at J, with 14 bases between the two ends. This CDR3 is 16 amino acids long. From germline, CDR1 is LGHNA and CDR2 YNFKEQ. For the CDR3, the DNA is TGTGCCAGCAGCCCTTCAGCAGGTTCGAGCAATCAGCCCCAGCATTTT. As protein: CASSPSAGSSNQPQHF.

The CDR3 nucleotides read TGTGCCAGCAGCCAAGTAAAGACAAGCTACTACGAGCAGTACTTC. Translating gives CASSQVKTSYYEQYF. V gene TRBV4-2 combines with J gene TRBJ2-7; D is ambiguous. Trimming removed 1 base at V and 3 bases at J, with 13 bases between. The V gene's germline CDR1 is LGHNA and CDR2 YNFKEQ. The CDR3 is 15 amino acids.

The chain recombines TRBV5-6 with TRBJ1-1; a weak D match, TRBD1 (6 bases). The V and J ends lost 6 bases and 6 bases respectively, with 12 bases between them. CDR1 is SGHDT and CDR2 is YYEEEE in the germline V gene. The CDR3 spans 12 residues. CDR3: CASTTGISEAFF. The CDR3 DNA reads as TGTGCCAGCACAACAGGGATCTCTGAAGCTTTCTTT.

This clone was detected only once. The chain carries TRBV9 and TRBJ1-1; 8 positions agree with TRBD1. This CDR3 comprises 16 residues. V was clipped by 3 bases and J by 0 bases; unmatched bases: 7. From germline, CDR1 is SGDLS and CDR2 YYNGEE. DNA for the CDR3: TGTGCCAGCAGCGCGGTAGGACAGGGAATGAACACTGAAGCTTTCTTT. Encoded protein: CASSAVGQGMNTEAFF.

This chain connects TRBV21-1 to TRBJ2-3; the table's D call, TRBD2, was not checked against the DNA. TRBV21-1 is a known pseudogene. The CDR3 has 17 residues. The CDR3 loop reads CASSKDSPTVSTDTQYF. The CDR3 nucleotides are TGTGCCAGCAGCAAGGACTCACCGACCGTAAGCACAGATACGCAGTATTTT.

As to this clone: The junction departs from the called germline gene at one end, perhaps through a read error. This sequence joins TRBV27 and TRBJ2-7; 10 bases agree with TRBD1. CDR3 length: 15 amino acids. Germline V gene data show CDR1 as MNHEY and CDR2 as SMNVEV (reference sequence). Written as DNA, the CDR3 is TGTGCCAGCAGTCTATCCGGGACAGGGGCCTACGAGCAGTACTTC. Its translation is CASSLSGTGAYEQYF.

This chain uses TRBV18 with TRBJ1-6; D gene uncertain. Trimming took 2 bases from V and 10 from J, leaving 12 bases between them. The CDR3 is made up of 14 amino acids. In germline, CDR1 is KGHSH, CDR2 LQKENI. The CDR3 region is CASSPAREVSPLHF. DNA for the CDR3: TGTGCCAGCTCACCAGCGAGGGAAGTGTCACCCCTCCACTTT. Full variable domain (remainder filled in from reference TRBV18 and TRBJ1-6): NAGVMQNPRHLVRRRGQEARLRCSPMKGHSHVYWYRQLPEEGLKFMVYLQKENIIDESGMPKERFSAEFPKEGPSILRIQQVVRGDSAAYFCASSPAREVSPLHFGNGTRLTVT.

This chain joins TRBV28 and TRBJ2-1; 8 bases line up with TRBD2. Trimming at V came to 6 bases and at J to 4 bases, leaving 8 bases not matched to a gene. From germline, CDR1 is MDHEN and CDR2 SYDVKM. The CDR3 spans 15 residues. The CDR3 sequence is CASRRPGGQYNEQFF. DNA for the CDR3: TGTGCCAGCAGGCGTCCGGGAGGGCAATACAATGAGCAGTTCTTC.

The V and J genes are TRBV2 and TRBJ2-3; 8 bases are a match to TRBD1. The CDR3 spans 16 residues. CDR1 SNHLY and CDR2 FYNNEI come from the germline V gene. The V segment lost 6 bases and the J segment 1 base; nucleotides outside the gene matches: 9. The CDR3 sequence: CASSHGQGIGTDTQYF. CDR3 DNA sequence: TGTGCCAGCAGCCACGGACAGGGTATAGGCACAGATACGCAGTATTTT.

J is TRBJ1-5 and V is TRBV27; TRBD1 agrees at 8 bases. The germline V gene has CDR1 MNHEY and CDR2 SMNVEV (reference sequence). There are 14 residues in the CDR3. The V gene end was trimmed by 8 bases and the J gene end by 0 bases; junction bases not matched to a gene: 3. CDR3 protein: CASHRGISNQPQHF. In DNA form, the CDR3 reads TGTGCCAGCCACAGGGGGATTAGCAATCAGCCCCAGCATTTT.

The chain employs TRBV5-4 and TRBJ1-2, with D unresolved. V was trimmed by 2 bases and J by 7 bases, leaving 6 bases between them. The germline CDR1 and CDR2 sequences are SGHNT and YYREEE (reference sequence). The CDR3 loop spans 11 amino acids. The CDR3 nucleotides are TGTGCCAGCAGCTTTGGGAGTGGCTACACCTTC. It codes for CASSFGSGYTF.

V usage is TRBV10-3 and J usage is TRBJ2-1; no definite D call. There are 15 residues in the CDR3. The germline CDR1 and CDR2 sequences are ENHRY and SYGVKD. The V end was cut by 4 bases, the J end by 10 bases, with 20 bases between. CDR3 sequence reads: CAISAPSVPPQEQFF. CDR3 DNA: TGTGCCATCAGTGCCCCTAGTGTACCCCCCCAAGAGCAGTTCTTC.

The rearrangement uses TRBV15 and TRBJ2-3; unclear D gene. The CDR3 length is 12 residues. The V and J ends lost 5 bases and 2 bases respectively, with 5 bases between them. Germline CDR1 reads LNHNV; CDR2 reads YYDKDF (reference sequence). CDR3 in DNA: TGTGCCACCAGCTCCTTCACAGATACGCAGTATTTT. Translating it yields CATSSFTDTQYF.

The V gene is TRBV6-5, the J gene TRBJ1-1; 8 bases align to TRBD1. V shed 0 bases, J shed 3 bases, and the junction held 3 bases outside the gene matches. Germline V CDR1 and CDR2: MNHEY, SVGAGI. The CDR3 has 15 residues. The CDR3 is CASSYSPGQDTEAFF. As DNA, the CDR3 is TGTGCCAGCAGTTACTCACCGGGACAGGACACTGAAGCTTTCTTT.

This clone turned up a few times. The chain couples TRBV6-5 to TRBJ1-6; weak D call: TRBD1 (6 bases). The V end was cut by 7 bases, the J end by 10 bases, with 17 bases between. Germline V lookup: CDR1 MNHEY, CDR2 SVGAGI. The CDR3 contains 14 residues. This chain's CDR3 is CASNPQGKESPLHF. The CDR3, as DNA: TGTGCCAGCAACCCCCAGGGGAAGGAGTCACCCCTCCACTTT.

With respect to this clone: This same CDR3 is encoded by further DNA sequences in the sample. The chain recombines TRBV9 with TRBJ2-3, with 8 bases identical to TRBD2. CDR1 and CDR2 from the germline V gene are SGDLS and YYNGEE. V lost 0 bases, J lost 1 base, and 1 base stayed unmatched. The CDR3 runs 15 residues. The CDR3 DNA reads TGTGCCAGCAGCGTAGCGGGAGGGGGCACAGATACGCAGTATTTT. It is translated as CASSVAGGGTDTQYF.

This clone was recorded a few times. CDR3 sequence reads: CAHFSEPYGYTF. As DNA, the CDR3 is TGTGCCCACTTTTCGGAGCCCTATGGCTACACCTTC. This chain links TRBV10-3 with TRBJ1-2; D not resolved. Germline CDR1 is ENHRY and CDR2 is SYGVKD. V shed 11 bases and J shed 4 bases, with 14 bases lying between them. This CDR3 is 12 amino acids long.

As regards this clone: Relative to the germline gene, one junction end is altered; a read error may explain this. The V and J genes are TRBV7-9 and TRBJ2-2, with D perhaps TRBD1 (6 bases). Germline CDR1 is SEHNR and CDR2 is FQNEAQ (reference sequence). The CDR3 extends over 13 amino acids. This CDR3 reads CVHQGINTGELFF. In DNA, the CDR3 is TGTGTCCACCAGGGGATAAACACAGGGGAGCTGTTTTTT.

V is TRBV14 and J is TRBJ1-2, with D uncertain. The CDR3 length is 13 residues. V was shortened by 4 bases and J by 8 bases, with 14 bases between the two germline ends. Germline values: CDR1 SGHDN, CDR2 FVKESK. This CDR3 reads CASSLTRGDGYTF. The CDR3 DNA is TGTGCCAGCAGCCTAACACGGGGTGACGGCTACACCTTC.

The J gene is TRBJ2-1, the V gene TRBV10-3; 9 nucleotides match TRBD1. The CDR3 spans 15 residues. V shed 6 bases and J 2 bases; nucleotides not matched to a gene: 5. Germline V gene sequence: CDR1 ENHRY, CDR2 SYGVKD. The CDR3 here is CAISRGQGAYNEQFF. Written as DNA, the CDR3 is TGTGCCATCAGCCGGGGACAGGGAGCCTACAATGAGCAGTTCTTC.

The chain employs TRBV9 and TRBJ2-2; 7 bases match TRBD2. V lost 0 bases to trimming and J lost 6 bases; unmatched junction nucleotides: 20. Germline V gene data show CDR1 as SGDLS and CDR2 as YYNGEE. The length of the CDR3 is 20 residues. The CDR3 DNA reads TGTGCCAGCAGCGTAGAGGCCGGAGGAGGGGTAGGGCGGGAGTCCGGGGAGCTGTTTTTT. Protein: CASSVEAGGGVGRESGELFF.

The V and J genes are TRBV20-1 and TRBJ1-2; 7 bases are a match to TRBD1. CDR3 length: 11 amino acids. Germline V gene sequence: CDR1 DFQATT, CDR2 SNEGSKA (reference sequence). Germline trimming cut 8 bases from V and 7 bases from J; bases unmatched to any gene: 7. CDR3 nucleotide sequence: TGCAGTCAGGGGGTCTTTAGTGGCTACACCTTC. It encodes CSQGVFSGYTF.

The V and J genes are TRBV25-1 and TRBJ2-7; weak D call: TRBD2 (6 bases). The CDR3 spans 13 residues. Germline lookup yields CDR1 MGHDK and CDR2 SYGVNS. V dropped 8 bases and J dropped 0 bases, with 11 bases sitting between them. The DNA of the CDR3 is TGTGCCAGCGTGGGGCGGGACTCCTACGAGCAGTACTTC. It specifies CASVGRDSYEQYF.

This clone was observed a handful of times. CDR3 loop: CASSPTYGTAREQYF. CDR3 sequence (DNA): TGTGCCAGCAGCCCAACCTACGGGACAGCCCGCGAGCAGTACTTC. The chain combines TRBV7-2 with TRBJ2-7; 7 nucleotides line up with TRBD1. Germline lookup yields CDR1 SGHTA and CDR2 FQGNSA. The CDR3 extends over 15 amino acids. V was clipped by 5 bases and J by 6 bases; unmatched bases: 13.

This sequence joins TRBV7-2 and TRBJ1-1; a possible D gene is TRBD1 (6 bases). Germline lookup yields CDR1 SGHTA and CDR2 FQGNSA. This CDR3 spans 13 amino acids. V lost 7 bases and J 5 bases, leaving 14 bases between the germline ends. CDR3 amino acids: CASNENRATEAFF. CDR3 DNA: TGTGCCAGCAACGAAAACAGGGCTACTGAAGCTTTCTTT. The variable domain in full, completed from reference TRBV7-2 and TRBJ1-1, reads GAGVSQSPSNKVTEKGKDVELRCDPISGHTALYWYRQSLGQGLEFLIYFQGNSAPDKSGLPSDRFSAERTGGSVSTLTIQRTQQEDSAVYLCASNENRATEAFFGQGTRLTVV.

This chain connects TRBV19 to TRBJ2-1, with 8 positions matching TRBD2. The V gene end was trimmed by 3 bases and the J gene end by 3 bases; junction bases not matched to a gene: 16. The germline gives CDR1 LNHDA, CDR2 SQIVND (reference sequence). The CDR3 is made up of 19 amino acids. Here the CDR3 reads CASSITTREGVFFYNEQFF. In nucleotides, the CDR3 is TGTGCCAGTAGTATCACAACACGGGAGGGCGTCTTCTTCTACAATGAGCAGTTCTTC.